This T cell receptor beta chain emerged from a study of blood T cell repertoires in COVID-19 (TCRdb year 2020). Concerning the study at large: Collaborator samples came from the United States, Italy and Spain and covered acute and convalescent phases of COVID-19. The material from the prospective study consisted of cDNA or gDNA derived from T cells, B-cell-depleted T cells, or PBMCs. Subjects who had been exposed to COVID-19, were actively infected with it, or had recovered from it provided the deeply sampled blood TCRbeta repertoires that made up the dataset. The repertoires were made available in a free public database intended to serve as a resource for research on the immune response to SARS-CoV-2. Samples came from the ongoing ImmuneRACE study (first 160 participants) plus 1,254 subjects from 6 global collaborators. Nearly every sample came with metadata listing a de-identified subject ID, COVID-19 status, age in years and sex. Where available, HLA class I and class II types were obtained from metadata supplied by the sample provider rather than from assay-based typing.

TCRbeta CDR3 regions were amplified from genomic DNA by means of the immunoSEQ Assay, a bias-controlled multiplex PCR. The paper's data handling went like this. Within the assay, amplification of reference gene primers was used to estimate how many nucleated cells each sample contained. To quantify the absolute abundance of each unique TCRbeta CDR3 rearrangement, sequence reads were collapsed and filtered. For each sample, productive Simpson clonality was calculated as the square root of Simpson's diversity index over productive rearrangements. In its TCRdb copy, this immuneACCESS table keeps in-frame sequences only and misses some clones. Where compared with another copy, unresolved V genes explain less than half of these, and the others have no known cause. The D gene and trimming were derived from the DNA, and the V and J assignments and clone size from that table. This sample holds about 160,000 clones; 81% were observed only once. About 5.7% of the sample lies in the top ten.

Here is what the overall study found, with its caveats: The quantity of clinical and demographic metadata differed by source and by participant and was supplied without curation.

Details on this clone: Its target antigen remains unknown. The sample holds no much larger clone one base away, and base qualities are not on file.

In the prospective study, participants were about 18 to 89 years old, resided in fewer than 25 geographic areas of the United States, and were enrolled through a virtual design. To assign participants to cohorts, the prospective study relied on clinical history that participants themselves reported in a screening survey and a study questionnaire. In the prospective study, whole blood, serum and a nasopharyngeal or oropharyngeal swab were collected from each participant by mobile phlebotomists. Prospective study participants could optionally give additional blood draws and questionnaires over an approximately 2-month period. Before DNA extraction, prospective study blood samples were shipped either frozen or at room temperature. Trimming costs V 5 bases and J 9 bases, and their ends lie 20 bases apart. CDR1 and CDR2 are read off the germline V gene as SNHLY and FYNNEI. CDR3 length: 15 amino acids, cysteine to phenylalanine. Only the CDR3 region is kept as DNA, spanning 45 bases read in frame from base 1.

The sequenced sample was PBMCs or T cells enriched from blood (not recorded which). The chain is made from TRBV2 and TRBJ2-4; matching of 5 bases hints at TRBD2 as the D gene. The source of this sequence is a woman aged 40 to 55 with acute COVID-19. The CDR3 reads as follows: CASSPPSRARGIQYF. The DNA is TGTGCCAGCAGTCCTCCCTCGAGGGCGCGAGGCATTCAGTACTTC.